This T cell receptor beta chain was retrieved from a study of breast tumors, draining lymph nodes, adjacent tissues. As regards this clonotype: The antigen remains undetermined.

The lymph nodes were axillary draining lymph nodes from breast cancer patients. Using its own MiXCR run on the multiplex PCR reads, TCRdb lists one record per CDR3 protein. The sample includes under 300,000 distinct CDR3 sequences, around 35% seen only once; the top ten take 3% to 4%. Study-wide points: Luminal-like breast cancer showed significantly greater tumor-nontumor repertoire similarity than basal-like breast cancer did. The lymph node origin of tumor T cells was framed as consistent with a hypothesis, not demonstrated.

Germline CDR1 reads LNHNV; CDR2 reads YYDKDF (reference sequence). J was trimmed by 8 bases and V by 1 base; bases with no gene match: 4. CDR3 length equals 14 residues. V usage is TRBV15 and J usage is TRBJ1-2; 10 bases line up with TRBD1. The sequence was obtained from a female donor with breast cancer. Some clones in this sample may be carry-over from other donors' samples. Sample: axillary lymph node tissue. CDR3 in amino acids: CATSRGDRGWGYTF. The CDR3 bases are TGTGCCACCAGCAGAGGGGACAGGGGCTGGGGCTACACCTTC.